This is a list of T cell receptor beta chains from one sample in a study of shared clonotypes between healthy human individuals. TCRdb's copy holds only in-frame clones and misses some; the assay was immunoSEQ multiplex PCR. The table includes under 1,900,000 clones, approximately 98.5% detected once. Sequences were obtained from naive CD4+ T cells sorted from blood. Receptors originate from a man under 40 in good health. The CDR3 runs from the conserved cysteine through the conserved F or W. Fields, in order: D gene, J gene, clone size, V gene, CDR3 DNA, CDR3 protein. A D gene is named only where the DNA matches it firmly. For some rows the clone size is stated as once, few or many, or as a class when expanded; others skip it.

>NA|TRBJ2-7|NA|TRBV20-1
TGCAGTGCTAGAGTAGTCTACGAGCAGTACTTC
CSARVVYEQYF
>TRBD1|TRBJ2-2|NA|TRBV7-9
TGTGCCAGCAGCCGCGACAGGGCCACCGGGGAGCTGTTTTTT
CASSRDRATGELFF
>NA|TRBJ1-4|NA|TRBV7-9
TGTGCCAGCGTCTCCCCCCGGGCAACTAATGAAAAACTGTTTTTT
CASVSPRATNEKLFF
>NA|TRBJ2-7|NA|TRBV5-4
TGTGCCAGCACCGCCAAGACCCTTGCGGGCGAGCAGTACTTC
CASTAKTLAGEQYF
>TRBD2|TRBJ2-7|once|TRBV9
TGTGCCAGCAGCCCGCATCCGTCAGCGGGAGGGCCGGGCTACGAGCAGTACTTC
CASSPHPSAGGPGYEQYF
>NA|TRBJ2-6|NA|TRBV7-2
TGTGCCAGCAGCCCATTGGACTCTGGGGCCAACGTCCTGACTTTC
CASSPLDSGANVLTF
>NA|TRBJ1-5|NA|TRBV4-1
TGCGCCAGCAGCCAAGATTTTTTACAGAACAATCAGCCCCAGCATTTT
CASSQDFLQNNQPQHF
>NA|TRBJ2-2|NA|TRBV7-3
TGTGCCAGCAGCTTATATGGGCTAGCGAAGACCGGGGAGCTGTTTTTT
CASSLYGLAKTGELFF
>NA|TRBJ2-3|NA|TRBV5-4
TGTGCCAGCAGCCTAAAGGCCACGGGCGATACGCAGTATTTT
CASSLKATGDTQYF
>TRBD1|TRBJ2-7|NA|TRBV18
TGTGCCAGCTCATCCAACCCCGGGACAGGCGACTCCTACGAGCAGTACTTC
CASSSNPGTGDSYEQYF
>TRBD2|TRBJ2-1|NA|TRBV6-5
TGTGCCAGCAGTTGGAAGCGGGAGGCCGGGAGTGAGCAGTTCTTC
CASSWKREAGSEQFF
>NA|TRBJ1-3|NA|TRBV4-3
TGCGCCAGCAGCCAATCTGTTGTTAGTGTCTCTGGAAACACCATATATTTT
CASSQSVVSVSGNTIYF
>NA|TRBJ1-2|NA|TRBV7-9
TGTGCCAGCAGCGCACAGGCAAACTATGGCTACACCTTC
CASSAQANYGYTF
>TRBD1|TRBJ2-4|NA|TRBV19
TGTGCCAGTAGTAGTTCCGGGACAGGGATGAACATTCAGTACTTC
CASSSSGTGMNIQYF
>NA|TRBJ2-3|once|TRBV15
TGTGCCACCAGCAGAGAGCCGGAGACAGATACGCAGTATTTT
CATSREPETDTQYF
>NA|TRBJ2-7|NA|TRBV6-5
TGTGCCAGCAGTCAGGACAGAAAGCCTTTGGAGCAGTACTTC
CASSQDRKPLEQYF
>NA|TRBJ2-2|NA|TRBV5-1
TGCGCCAGCAGCCCCTCCACGGACAGTCCCGGGGAGCTGTTTTTT
CASSPSTDSPGELFF
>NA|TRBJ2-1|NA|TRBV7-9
TGTGCCAGCAGCACGACAGGACACCGGCCTGACAATGAGCAGTTCTTC
CASSTTGHRPDNEQFF
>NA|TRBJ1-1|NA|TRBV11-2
TGTGCCAGCAGGCAAAAGGCAGGCACCGCTGAAGCTTTCTTT
CASRQKAGTAEAFF
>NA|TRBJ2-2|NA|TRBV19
TGTGCCAGTAGAGACACCGCGAACACCGGGGAGCTGTTTTTT
CASRDTANTGELFF